The next 5 T cell receptor beta chains were all read from a single sample in a study of T cell responses to AZD1222 COVID-19 vaccine. Sequencing was performed with immunoSEQ multiplex PCR; in TCRdb, only in-frame clones are kept and a portion is missing. This sample yields about 110,000 clones, of which over 85% are seen a single time; under 2.5% belongs to the top ten. The sequencing used peripheral blood, collected on day 0 of AZD1222 vaccination. These receptors originate from an adult in good health.

This clone was detected only a few times. V usage is TRBV6-1 and J usage is TRBJ1-2, with 7 bases aligning to TRBD1. The CDR3 consists of 13 residues. Germline assignment: CDR1 MNHNS and CDR2 SASEGT. Trimming cost V 1 base and J 10 bases; bases outside gene matches: 6. The CDR3 is CASSEGTGLVYTF. The CDR3 nucleotides are TGTGCCAGCAGTGAAGGGACAGGACTCGTCTACACCTTC.

In its sample, this clone was seen once. The chain recombines TRBV5-6 with TRBJ2-7; D not resolved. The CDR3 has 14 residues. Germline CDR1 reads SGHDT; CDR2 reads YYEEEE. V lost 0 bases and J 2 bases, leaving 9 bases between the germline ends. The CDR3 region has the DNA TGTGCCAGCAGCTTGGGTTCTAGGACCTACGAGCAGTACTTC. Its translation is CASSLGSRTYEQYF.

This sequence joins TRBV10-1 and TRBJ1-5; possibly TRBD1 for D (5 bases). Germline loops: CDR1 WNHNN, CDR2 SYGVQD (reference sequence). The V end was cut by 4 bases, the J end by 4 bases, with 14 bases between. This CDR3 comprises 15 residues. CDR3 sequence (DNA): TGCGCCAGCAGTGTGAATGGGACGCCAAATCAGCCCCAGCATTTT. This translates into CASSVNGTPNQPQHF.

The V gene is TRBV11-2, the J gene TRBJ2-1, with TRBD2 as a possible D gene (5 bases). The CDR3 contains 15 residues. V gave up 1 base and J gave up 4 bases, with 11 bases separating them. Per germline, CDR1 SGHAT and CDR2 FQNNGV. DNA of the CDR3: TGTGCCAGCAGCTTAGTATCGGGATTATACAATGAGCAGTTCTTC. Amino acids: CASSLVSGLYNEQFF.

This chain joins TRBV21-1 and TRBJ2-3; TRBD1 was called by the table and not checked on the DNA. TRBV21-1 is a recognized pseudogene. The CDR3 contains 14 residues. The CDR3 here is CASSKGTLTHTQYF. For the CDR3, the DNA is TGTGCCAGCAGCAAAGGGACACTTACTCATACGCAGTATTTT.